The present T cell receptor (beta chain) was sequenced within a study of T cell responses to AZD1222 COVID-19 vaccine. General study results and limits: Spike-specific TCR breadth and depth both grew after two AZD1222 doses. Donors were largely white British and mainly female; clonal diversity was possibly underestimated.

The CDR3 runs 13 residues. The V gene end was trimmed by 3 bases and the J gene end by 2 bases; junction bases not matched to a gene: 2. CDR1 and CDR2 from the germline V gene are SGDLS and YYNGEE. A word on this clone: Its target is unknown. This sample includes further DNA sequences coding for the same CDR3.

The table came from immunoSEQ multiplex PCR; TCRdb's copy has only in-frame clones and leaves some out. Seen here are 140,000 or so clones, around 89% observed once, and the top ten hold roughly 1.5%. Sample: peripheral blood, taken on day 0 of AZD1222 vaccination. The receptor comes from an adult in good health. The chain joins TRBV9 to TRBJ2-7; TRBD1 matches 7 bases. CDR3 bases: TGTGCCAGCAGCGGCCAGGGGGCCTACGAGCAGTACTTC. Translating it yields CASSGQGAYEQYF.